This record concerns one TCR beta chain sequence. This sample was included in a study of CD8 T cells in Susac syndrome. After extraction with the RNeasy kit, roughly 0.45 to 1 ug of the RNA was reverse transcribed using random hexamers. Amplification of TCR beta CDR3 was carried out by immunoSEQ multiplex PCR, which covered 54 Vbeta and 13 Jbeta segments. TCRdb redid the calling of the immunoSEQ multiplex PCR reads with MiXCR, one entry per CDR3 protein. The sample has 130,000 or so distinct CDR3 sequences, under 95% seen once. TCR beta was sequenced from blood CD8+ and CD4+ T cells. Negative isolation yielded CD4+ and CD8+ T cells, and FACS enriched TEMRA cells. Trimming left V 0 bases short and J 2 bases short, with 9 bases between. Germline V gene lookup returns CDR1 MNHEY and CDR2 SVGEGT. The CDR3 is 15 amino acids.

This clonotype originated in a human donor with multiple sclerosis. The sample taken for sequencing was CD8+ T cells from PBMCs. This chain links TRBV6-2 or TRBV6-3 with TRBJ2-3; D ambiguous. The CDR3 nucleotides read TGTGCCAGCAGTTACTCGAATCCTCCCACAGATACGCAGTATTTT. It encodes CASSYSNPPTDTQYF.